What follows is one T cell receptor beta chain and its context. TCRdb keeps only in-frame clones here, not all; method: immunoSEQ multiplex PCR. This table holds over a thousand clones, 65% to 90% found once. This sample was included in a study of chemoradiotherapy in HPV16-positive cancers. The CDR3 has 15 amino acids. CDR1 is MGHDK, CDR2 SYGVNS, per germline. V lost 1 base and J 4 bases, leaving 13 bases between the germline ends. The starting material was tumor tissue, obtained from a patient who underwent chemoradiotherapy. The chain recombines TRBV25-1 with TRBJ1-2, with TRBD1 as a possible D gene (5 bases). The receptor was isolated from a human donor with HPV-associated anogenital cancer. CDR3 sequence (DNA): TGTGCCAGCAGTGAATCGGGGCAGGCGGGCTATGGCTACACCTTC. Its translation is CASSESGQAGYGYTF.